This TCR beta chain was observed in a study of blood T cell repertoires in COVID-19 (dated by TCRdb to the early 2020s). About the full investigation: Samples from collaborators originated in the United States, Italy and Spain and spanned both the acute and convalescent phases of COVID-19. Subjects who had been exposed to COVID-19, were actively infected with it, or had recovered from it provided the deeply sampled blood TCRbeta repertoires that made up the dataset. The samples were drawn from two sources: the first 160 participants of the ongoing ImmuneRACE study, and about 1,300 subjects contributed by 6 global collaborators. The prospective study material was composed of cDNA or gDNA derived from T cells, B-cell-depleted T cells, or PBMCs. The repertoires were released in a freely available public database meant as a resource for research on the immune response to SARS-CoV-2. The sample metadata nearly always contained a de-identified subject ID, COVID-19 status, age in years and sex. Where available, HLA class I and class II types were taken from metadata supplied by the sample provider and were not determined by assay-based typing.

TCRbeta CDR3 regions were amplified from genomic DNA using the immunoSEQ Assay, a bias-controlled multiplex PCR. The original pipeline was this. Nucleated cell counts per sample were estimated from amplification of reference gene primers within the assay. To quantify the absolute abundance of each unique TCRbeta CDR3 rearrangement, sequence reads were collapsed and filtered. For each sample, productive Simpson clonality was calculated as the square root of Simpson's diversity index over productive rearrangements. TCRdb took over this immuneACCESS table, retaining in-frame rearrangements with V and J assigned. Such tables are incomplete; in checked studies, under half of the missing clones stem from an unresolved V gene, and the remainder is unexplained. The V and J calls and clone size come from that table; D and trimming were worked out from the DNA. In all, the sample holds some 44,000 clones, and roughly 87% of those were seen once. Under 25% of the sample is held by the ten biggest clonotypes.

Collaborating institutions collected whole blood in K2EDTA tubes following their own protocols. For TCRbeta analysis, collaborator samples were shipped as frozen whole blood, as isolated PBMCs, or as DNA extracted from either sample type. Worth noting for this clone: There is no known antigen for this receptor. No clone much larger than this one lies a single base away; base qualities are absent.

Including cysteine and phenylalanine, the CDR3 has 13 amino acids. The retained sequence is limited to the CDR3, 39 bases, with the frame set at the first base. V is shortened by 8 bases, J by 7 bases, and the region joining them spans 12 bases. As encoded in the germline V gene, CDR1 is SNHLY while CDR2 is FYNNEI. Overall study results and their limits: The quantity of clinical and demographic metadata differed by source and by participant and was supplied without curation.

The sequenced material came from peripheral blood. This TCR came from a woman aged 55-70 years with acute or convalescent COVID-19. The V gene is TRBV2 and the J gene is TRBJ1-6; the D segment could be TRBD1, given 6 matching bases. The DNA sequence is TGTGCCAGCTGGCGACAGGTGAATTCACCCCTCCACTTT. Its protein product is CASWRQVNSPLHF.